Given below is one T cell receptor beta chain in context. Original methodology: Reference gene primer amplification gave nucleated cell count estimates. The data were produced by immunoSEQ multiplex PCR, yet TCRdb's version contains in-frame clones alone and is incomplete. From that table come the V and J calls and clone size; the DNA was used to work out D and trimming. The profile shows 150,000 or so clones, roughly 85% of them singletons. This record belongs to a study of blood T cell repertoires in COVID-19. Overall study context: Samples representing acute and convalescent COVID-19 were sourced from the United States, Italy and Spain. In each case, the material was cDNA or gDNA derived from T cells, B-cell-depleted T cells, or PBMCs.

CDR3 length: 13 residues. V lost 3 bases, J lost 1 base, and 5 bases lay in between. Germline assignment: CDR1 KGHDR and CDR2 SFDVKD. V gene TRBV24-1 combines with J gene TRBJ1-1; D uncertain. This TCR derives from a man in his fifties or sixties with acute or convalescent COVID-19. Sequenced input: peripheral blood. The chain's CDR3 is CATSDNRNTEAFF. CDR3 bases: TGTGCCACCAGTGATAACAGGAACACTGAAGCTTTCTTT.